Below, 3 T cell receptor beta chains from the same sample are listed, as sequenced in a study of patients and donors after allogeneic stem cell transplantation. Each CDR3 protein is one row after TCRdb ran MiXCR on the RT-PCR reads. The table has 900,000 to 1,000,000 distinct CDR3 sequences, roughly 18% seen once. The sample was blood, either unsorted or a sorted T cell fraction (not recorded which). The receptors were gathered from a human donor who was either an allogeneic HSCT recipient or a stem cell or donor lymphocyte infusion donor (not recorded which). It is not recorded whose cells these are; they may come from a transplant donor.

This clonotype has more than one count but fewer than ten. The V gene is TRBV28, the J gene TRBJ2-7; 7 nucleotides align to TRBD2. Germline assignment: CDR1 MDHEN and CDR2 SYDVKM. V shed 7 bases and J 4 bases; nucleotides not matched to a gene: 10. The CDR3 extends over 14 amino acids. This CDR3 reads CASTSGLPKYEQYF. In nucleotides, the CDR3 is TGTGCCAGCACCTCGGGACTACCAAAATACGAGCAGTACTTC.

This clonotype was picked up a small number of times. The chain recombines TRBV20-1 with TRBJ2-3, with a tentative D call TRBD1 (5 bases). The ends were cut back, 5 bases at V and 1 base at J, with 7 bases in the middle. The CDR3 loop spans 12 amino acids. Germline CDR1 is DFQATT and CDR2 is SNEGSKA (reference sequence). CDR3 bases: TGCAGTGCTGCACAGGGCACAGATACGCAGTATTTT. This sequence encodes CSAAQGTDTQYF.

The sample holds many counts of this clonotype. This chain's CDR3 is CASSFGGRAYNEQFF. The CDR3 coding sequence is TGTGCCAGCAGTTTCGGCGGGAGGGCCTACAATGAGCAGTTCTTC. V and J are TRBV12-3 or TRBV12-4 and TRBJ2-1, with 9 bases fitting TRBD2. V was clipped by 3 bases and J by 2 bases; unmatched bases: 2. The CDR3 sequence is 15 residues long.